The 14 T cell receptor beta chains listed next were all sequenced from one sample in a study of T cell responses to AZD1222 COVID-19 vaccine. Here immunoSEQ multiplex PCR was the method, and the copy in TCRdb shows in-frame clones only, minus some. The table shows roughly 120,000 clones, with more than 70% occurring only once. Here the sequenced sample was peripheral blood, taken 28 days after the second AZD1222 dose. The receptors originated from an adult who received the AZD1222 COVID-19 vaccine.

The chain uses TRBV30 and TRBJ1-2; 11 nucleotides match TRBD1. From germline, CDR1 is GTSNPN and CDR2 SVGIG (reference sequence). The CDR3 loop spans 14 amino acids. J gave up 4 bases and V 3 bases, and 4 bases lay outside the gene matches. CDR3 sequence: CAWRGQGDGYGYTF. DNA for the CDR3: TGTGCCTGGAGGGGACAGGGGGACGGCTATGGCTACACCTTC.

The V call is TRBV11-3, the J call TRBJ2-3; D tentatively reads TRBD1 or TRBD2 (5 bases each). CDR1 is SGHNT and CDR2 is YENEEA in the germline V gene. Trimming shortened V by 1 base and J by 5 bases, and 16 bases separated the two germline ends. This CDR3 contains 16 residues. CDR3 sequence: CASSLGTTHGIDTQYF. Here the CDR3 DNA reads TGTGCCAGCAGCTTAGGGACAACCCACGGGATAGATACGCAGTATTTT.

The rearrangement uses TRBV24-1 and TRBJ2-1; no clear D gene. Germline V gives CDR1 KGHDR, CDR2 SFDVKD. This CDR3 has 14 amino acids. The V end lost 5 bases, the J end lost 0 bases, and 7 bases lay between the germline ends. The CDR3 coding sequence is TGTGCCACCAGTGTGGCTAGCTCCTACAATGAGCAGTTCTTC. Translated: CATSVASSYNEQFF.

The chain combines TRBV24-1 with TRBJ2-7; the match to TRBD1 covers 10 bases. The CDR3 totals 17 residues. V was clipped by 2 bases and J by 0 bases; unmatched bases: 6. Germline lookup yields CDR1 KGHDR and CDR2 SFDVKD. CDR3 residues: CATSDSRDRGPSYEQYF. CDR3 DNA: TGTGCCACCAGTGATTCCCGGGACAGGGGACCCTCCTACGAGCAGTACTTC.

A few counts support this clone. DNA of the CDR3: TGTGCCAGCAGTTCCCTCCGGACAGGAGCTAACTATGGCTACACCTTC. As protein: CASSSLRTGANYGYTF. The genes are TRBV6-2 or TRBV6-3 and TRBJ1-2, with 7 bases identical to TRBD1. The CDR3 has 16 amino acids. V was pared by 4 bases and J by 0 bases, with 8 bases of the junction left unmatched. Germline-derived CDR1 and CDR2 are MNHEY and SVGEGT.

This sequence joins TRBV5-1 and TRBJ1-6, with 7 bases lining up with TRBD1. Looked up from germline, CDR1 is SGHRS and CDR2 is YFSETQ. This CDR3 is 14 amino acids long. The V gene end was trimmed by 2 bases and the J gene end by 5 bases; junction bases not matched to a gene: 1. The CDR3 DNA reads TGCGCCAGCAGCTTCCAGGGGGATAATTCACCCCTCCACTTT. It encodes CASSFQGDNSPLHF.

The chain joins TRBV7-6 to TRBJ2-1; D uncertain. The V end was cut by 1 base, the J end by 0 bases, with 7 bases between. Germline CDR1 SGHVS, CDR2 FNYEAQ. This CDR3 has 15 amino acids. The CDR3 region has the DNA TGTGCCAGCAGCTTAGGTACGAGCTCCTACAATGAGCAGTTCTTC. Its protein product is CASSLGTSSYNEQFF. Complete variable domain (other parts from reference TRBV7-6 and TRBJ2-1): GAGVSQSPRYKVTKRGQDVALRCDPISGHVSLYWYRQALGQGPEFLTYFNYEAQQDKSGLPNDRFSAERPEGSISTLTIQRTEQRDSAMYRCASSLGTSSYNEQFFGPGTRLTVL.

The chain couples TRBV28 to TRBJ1-1; weak D call: TRBD1 (5 bases). The V and J ends lost 5 bases and 4 bases respectively, with 14 bases between them. The germline V gene encodes CDR1 MDHEN and CDR2 SYDVKM. The CDR3 length is 14 residues. CDR3: CASSPGQAGTEAFF. CDR3 in DNA: TGTGCCAGCAGTCCAGGGCAAGCCGGCACTGAAGCTTTCTTT.

The chain recombines TRBV18 with TRBJ1-2; the match to TRBD1 covers 9 bases. There are 14 residues in the CDR3. V lost 5 bases and J lost 7; bases outside the gene matches: 8. In germline, CDR1 is KGHSH, CDR2 LQKENI. The CDR3 region is CASSSSGTGIGYTF. The DNA of the CDR3 is TGTGCCAGCTCATCATCCGGGACAGGGATTGGCTACACCTTC. The complete variable domain, with remaining parts taken from reference TRBV18 and TRBJ1-2, reads NAGVMQNPRHLVRRRGQEARLRCSPMKGHSHVYWYRQLPEEGLKFMVYLQKENIIDESGMPKERFSAEFPKEGPSILRIQQVVRGDSAAYFCASSSSGTGIGYTFGSGTRLTVV.

The rearrangement links TRBV7-2 to TRBJ2-1; 15 nucleotides align to TRBD2. V was clipped by 4 bases and J by 5 bases; unmatched bases: 0. CDR3 length: 15 amino acids. Germline CDR1 reads SGHTA; CDR2 reads FQGNSA. As DNA, the CDR3 is TGTGCCAGCAGCTGGACTAGCGGGGGGGACAATGAGCAGTTCTTC. The encoded protein is CASSWTSGGDNEQFF.

This chain links TRBV28 with TRBJ1-6, with D unclear. With 5 bases removed from V and 5 bases from J, the gap between germline ends came to 7 bases. Germline CDR1 is MDHEN and CDR2 is SYDVKM. The CDR3 spans 13 residues. The CDR3 bases are TGTGCCAGCAGTCCCGGGAATAATTCACCCCTCCACTTT. Translation: CASSPGNNSPLHF. The full variable domain, with the rest looked up from reference TRBV28 and TRBJ1-6, is DVKVTQSSRYLVKRTGEKVFLECVQDMDHENMFWYRQDPGLGLRLIYFSYDVKMKEKGDIPEGYSVSREKKERFSLILESASTNQTSMYLCASSPGNNSPLHFGNGTRLTVT.

The chain joins TRBV7-9 to TRBJ2-2; the D gene is possibly TRBD2 (6 bases). The CDR3 consists of 13 residues. Germline V CDR1 and CDR2: SEHNR, FQNEAQ (reference sequence). Trimming cost V 3 bases and J 6 bases, with 8 bases left between them. CDR3 region: CASSFGGAGELFF. CDR3 coding DNA: TGTGCCAGCAGCTTTGGCGGGGCCGGGGAGCTGTTTTTT.

This rearrangement joins TRBV3-1 (or the pseudogene TRBV3-2) to TRBJ1-3; 9 bases map to TRBD1. The germline CDR1 and CDR2 sequences are LGHDT and YNNKEL (reference sequence). The length of the CDR3 is 16 residues. V dropped 1 base and J dropped 11; count of bases not matched to a gene: 12. In DNA form, the CDR3 reads TGTGCCAGCAGCCAAGTCGGGACAGGGAGATCGAAATCCATATATTTT. The encoded protein is CASSQVGTGRSKSIYF.

This sequence joins TRBV5-1 and TRBJ2-7, with D hard to call. The CDR3 is 12 residues long. Trimming pared 3 bases from V and 0 bases from J, leaving 4 bases between. Germline V gives CDR1 SGHRS, CDR2 YFSETQ. Here the CDR3 DNA reads TGCGCCAGCAGCTCTTACTCCTACGAGCAGTACTTC. This gives the protein CASSSYSYEQYF.